These 9 T cell receptor beta chains were sequenced from one sample in a study of cytomegalovirus exposure and HLA in healthy donors. Researchers ran the PCR with 60 Vbeta and 13 Jbeta primers. Produced via immunoSEQ multiplex PCR; TCRdb's table is partial and in-frame only. Of some 150,000 clones listed, roughly 81% were seen once; the top ten hold less than 15%. Sample: PBMCs. These receptors all stem from a woman aged 45 to 65 in good health and CMV-seronegative.

The genes are TRBV5-6 and TRBJ2-3, with 10 nucleotides matching TRBD2. With 0 bases clipped from V and 5 bases from J, the junction kept 0 bases outside the gene matches. The CDR3 totals 14 residues. Germline V gene data show CDR1 as SGHDT and CDR2 as YYEEEE. DNA for the CDR3: TGTGCCAGCAGCTTGGGACTAGCGGGAGATACGCAGTATTTT. Its translation is CASSLGLAGDTQYF.

The J gene is TRBJ1-2, the V gene TRBV10-3; D remains ambiguous. The germline V gene has CDR1 ENHRY and CDR2 SYGVKD. This CDR3 spans 13 amino acids. The germline V and J ends were trimmed by 8 bases and 5 bases, with 15 bases remaining between them. The CDR3 reads CAIFSTKIYGYTF. In DNA form, the CDR3 reads TGTGCCATCTTTAGTACGAAGATTTATGGCTACACCTTC.

The V call is TRBV5-6, the J call TRBJ2-6; the D gene is possibly TRBD1 (5 bases). V was shortened by 1 base and J by 3 bases, with 14 bases between the two germline ends. Looked up from germline, CDR1 is SGHDT and CDR2 is YYEEEE. This CDR3 contains 17 residues. CDR3 sequence (DNA): TGTGCCAGCAGCTTGCCGTCAGGGTCTGTTGGGGCCAACGTCCTGACTTTC. Translated: CASSLPSGSVGANVLTF.

The rearrangement joins TRBV7-9 to TRBJ2-7, with 9 positions matching TRBD1. The CDR3 consists of 14 residues. In germline, CDR1 is SEHNR, CDR2 FQNEAQ (reference sequence). The V and J ends lost 5 bases and 7 bases, in that order; junction bases with no gene match: 9. Here the CDR3 DNA reads TGTGCCAGCAGCGGAAGGACAGGGGTTGGGGAGCAGTACTTC. It is translated as CASSGRTGVGEQYF. The variable domain in full, with the rest retrieved from reference TRBV7-9 and TRBJ2-7, is DTGVSQNPRHKITKRGQNVTFRCDPISEHNRLYWYRQTLGQGPEFLTYFQNEAQLEKSRLLSDRFSAERPKGSFSTLEIQRTEQGDSAMYLCASSGRTGVGEQYFGPGTRLTVT.

V usage is TRBV5-6 and J usage is TRBJ2-5, with no clear D. The V gene lost 0 bases and the J gene lost 0 bases, with 6 bases spanning the gap. This CDR3 is 14 amino acids long. Germline CDR1 and CDR2: SGHDT and YYEEEE. The CDR3 DNA sequence: TGTGCCAGCAGCTTGGCTGTAGACCAAGAGACCCAGTACTTC. Translation gives CASSLAVDQETQYF.

The J gene is TRBJ2-1, the V gene TRBV6-4; D may be TRBD1 (5 bases). The V gene lost 3 bases and the J gene lost 4 bases, with 19 bases spanning the gap. Germline V lookup: CDR1 MRHNA, CDR2 SNTAGT. The CDR3 consists of 17 residues. DNA of the CDR3: TGTGCCAGCAGTGAGGATGTAGGGGCCAATTATTACAATGAGCAGTTCTTC. Its protein product is CASSEDVGANYYNEQFF.

The chain is built from TRBV14 and TRBJ2-3; D might be TRBD1 (5 bases). Germline V gene lookup returns CDR1 SGHDN and CDR2 FVKESK. Trimming took off 2 bases at V and 1 base at J, with 16 bases between the two ends. This CDR3 has 17 amino acids. The CDR3 coding sequence is TGTGCCAGCAGCCAATGGGCCGACAGTTTCGGCACAGATACGCAGTATTTT. Its translation: CASSQWADSFGTDTQYF.

The CDR3, as DNA: TGTGCCAGCAGTTTACCAACAACGGGACTAGCGGGAGTTGGCTACGAGCAGTACTTC. Translation gives CASSLPTTGLAGVGYEQYF. The chain employs TRBV28 and TRBJ2-7, with 14 bases identical to TRBD2. This CDR3 is built from 19 residues. V shed 2 bases and J 3 bases; nucleotides not matched to a gene: 12. Germline V gives CDR1 MDHEN, CDR2 SYDVKM.

Only a few counts were recorded for this clone. The V call is TRBV6-6, the J call TRBJ2-7, with 7 bases matching TRBD2. There are 12 residues in the CDR3. CDR1 and CDR2 from the germline V gene are MNHNY and SVGAGI (reference sequence). With 6 bases clipped from V and 7 bases from J, the junction kept 6 bases outside the gene matches. The CDR3 loop reads CASSYPGGEQYF. In DNA form, the CDR3 reads TGTGCCAGCAGCTACCCCGGGGGGGAGCAGTACTTC.